This passage covers 16 T cell receptor beta chains from one sample sequenced in a study of CD4 T cells in relation to SARS-CoV-2 and coronaviruses (dated by TCRdb to 2020 to 2022). CD4+ T cells from unexposed donors were collected before the COVID-19 pandemic (2011-2018). After around 10 days of culture, CD4+ T cells were isolated with the EasySep CD4+ T cell isolation kit. Their target antigens are unknown. Library construction relied on the immunoSEQ multiplex PCR assay. The table comes from immuneACCESS by way of TCRdb, which keeps in-frame sequences with V and J called. Part of the clones is missing from these tables; in studies checked, under half for an unresolved V gene and the rest for unknown reasons. Counted in this sample were tens of thousands of clones; around 78% of them appeared once. The ten largest account for under 25% of the sample. Sequencing input: CD4+ T cells from PBMCs, cultured in vitro. These receptors all stem from a human donor in good health.

The chain combines TRBV9 with TRBJ2-7; the D is unclear. Germline V gene lookup returns CDR1 SGDLS and CDR2 YYNGEE. Trimming shortened V by 5 bases and J by 4 bases, and 4 bases separated the two germline ends. This CDR3 is 10 amino acids long. CDR3 protein: CASRNYEQYF. The CDR3 nucleotides read TGTGCCAGCAGGAATTACGAGCAGTACTTC. Full variable domain (outside the CDR3, taken from reference TRBV9 and TRBJ2-7): DSGVTQTPKHLITATGQRVTLRCSPRSGDLSVYWYQQSLDQGLQFLIQYYNGEERAKGNILERFSAQQFPDLHSELNLSSLELGDSALYFCASRNYEQYFGPGTRLTVT.

This clone was seen only once. The J gene is TRBJ1-2, the V gene TRBV25-1; tentative D call: TRBD1 (6 bases). CDR3 length: 16 amino acids. Germline values: CDR1 MGHDK, CDR2 SYGVNS. V lost 5 bases and J 2 bases, leaving 18 bases between the germline ends. The CDR3 DNA reads TGTGCCAGCAGTAAATCCGGACAGCCACAGAACTATGGCTACACCTTC. Protein sequence: CASSKSGQPQNYGYTF.

The chain links TRBV2 to TRBJ1-2; 8 positions match TRBD1. The germline V gene has CDR1 SNHLY and CDR2 FYNNEI. This CDR3 has 12 amino acids. With 6 bases clipped from V and 8 bases from J, the junction kept 5 bases outside the gene matches. Here the CDR3 DNA reads TGTGCCAGCAGCCAGGGGGCTCGAGGCTACACCTTC. Translated, it gives CASSQGARGYTF. Variable domain in full (rest from reference TRBV2 and TRBJ1-2): EPEVTQTPSHQVTQMGQEVILRCVPISNHLYFYWYRQILGQKVEFLVSFYNNEISEKSEIFDDQFSVERPDGSNFTLKIRSTKLEDSAMYFCASSQGARGYTFGSGTRLTVV.

This chain connects TRBV13 to TRBJ2-1; D might be TRBD1 (5 bases). CDR3 length equals 13 residues. CDR1 PRHDT and CDR2 FYEKMQ come from the germline V gene (reference sequence). V was pared by 7 bases and J by 3 bases, with 10 bases between. The CDR3 is CASTDDSYNEQFF. In DNA, the CDR3 is TGTGCCAGCACCGACGACAGCTACAATGAGCAGTTCTTC.

V and J are TRBV6-5 and TRBJ1-5; TRBD1 aligns across 7 bases. This CDR3 contains 15 residues. Trimming at V came to 6 bases and at J to 0 bases, leaving 5 bases not matched to a gene. CDR1 MNHEY and CDR2 SVGAGI come from the germline V gene. The CDR3 region has the DNA TGTGCCAGCAGGGGGACAGAATTTAGCAATCAGCCCCAGCATTTT. Its translation: CASRGTEFSNQPQHF.

This clone was observed a few times. The J gene is TRBJ2-1, the V gene TRBV19, with 9 bases aligning to TRBD2. Trimming removed 6 bases from V and 7 bases from J; junction bases left unmatched: 10. The CDR3 extends over 15 amino acids. Germline lookup yields CDR1 LNHDA and CDR2 SQIVND (reference sequence). As DNA, the CDR3 is TGTGCCAGTAGCGATGGCGGGGGGGGAGGGAATGAGCAGTTCTTC. It encodes CASSDGGGGGNEQFF.

The V gene is TRBV7-9, the J gene TRBJ1-3; D gene ambiguous. This CDR3 comprises 14 residues. Germline V gives CDR1 SEHNR, CDR2 FQNEAQ (reference sequence). The V and J ends lost 4 bases and 0 bases respectively, with 7 bases between them. DNA of the CDR3: TGTGCCAGCAGCTACGATGTCTCTGGAAACACCATATATTTT. It translates to CASSYDVSGNTIYF.

The chain employs TRBV4-3 and TRBJ1-4; perhaps TRBD1 as D (6 bases). Trimming cost V 4 bases and J 3 bases, with 12 bases left between them. CDR3 length: 15 residues. The germline CDR1 and CDR2 sequences are LGHNA and YSLEER. The DNA for the CDR3 is TGCGCCAGCAGCCTTACAGGGATTTCTAATGAAAAACTGTTTTTT. It yields the protein CASSLTGISNEKLFF.

The J gene is TRBJ1-2, the V gene TRBV6-5, with D perhaps matching TRBD1 (6 bases). The V gene lost 6 bases and the J gene lost 3 bases, with 11 bases spanning the gap. This CDR3 is built from 13 residues. Germline CDR1 and CDR2: MNHEY and SVGAGI. CDR3 residues: CASSSGTYYGYTF. DNA for the CDR3: TGTGCCAGCAGCTCCGGGACATACTATGGCTACACCTTC.

The chain joins TRBV21-1 to TRBJ2-3; the listed D gene, TRBD1, was not tested against the DNA. TRBV21-1 is marked as a pseudogene. The CDR3 spans 15 residues. This CDR3 reads CASSKSGATTDTQYF. The CDR3 DNA reads TGTGCCAGCAGCAAATCAGGGGCGACTACAGATACGCAGTATTTT.

V is TRBV9 and J is TRBJ2-7; D might be TRBD1 or TRBD2, each matching 5 bases. The germline gives CDR1 SGDLS, CDR2 YYNGEE. Trimming removed 0 bases at V and 6 bases at J, with 13 bases between. CDR3 length: 14 residues. The CDR3 protein is CASSVGGEIGEQYF. In DNA form, the CDR3 reads TGTGCCAGCAGCGTAGGAGGGGAAATAGGCGAGCAGTACTTC.

This clone was counted a few times. The rearrangement uses TRBV6-2 or TRBV6-3 and TRBJ2-1; no definite D call. Germline V gene lookup returns CDR1 MNHEY and CDR2 SVGEGT. The CDR3 covers 14 residues. Trimming stripped 2 bases from V and 4 bases from J, with 9 bases between. CDR3 protein: CASSYPSSYNEQFF. The CDR3, as DNA: TGTGCCAGCAGTTACCCATCCTCTTACAATGAGCAGTTCTTC.

In its sample, this clone was seen once. This sequence joins TRBV29-1 and TRBJ2-5; D gene uncertain. Germline V gene lookup returns CDR1 SQVTM and CDR2 ANQGSEA. The CDR3 has 12 amino acids. V was clipped by 6 bases and J by 5 bases, with 13 bases between them. CDR3 bases: TGCAGCGTCCAAGGACGGGTGGAGACCCAGTACTTC. This sequence encodes CSVQGRVETQYF.

CDR3 bases: TGCGCCAGCAGCTCCCGTTGGGCAGGGAGTTTTCAAGATGAGCAGTTCTTC. Translating gives CASSSRWAGSFQDEQFF. This chain connects TRBV5-1 to TRBJ2-1; D tentatively fits TRBD1 or TRBD2 (5 bases each). CDR1 and CDR2 from the germline V gene are SGHRS and YFSETQ. The CDR3 consists of 17 residues. The V end was cut by 3 bases, the J end by 8 bases, with 24 bases between.

The genes are TRBV11-2 and TRBJ1-2, with D maybe TRBD1 (6 bases). CDR3 length: 14 amino acids. The V gene lost 3 bases and the J gene lost 2 bases, with 10 bases spanning the gap. Germline CDR1 reads SGHAT; CDR2 reads FQNNGV. The CDR3 region is CASSFLQGNYGYTF. The CDR3 DNA reads as TGTGCCAGCAGCTTTTTACAGGGAAACTATGGCTACACCTTC.

This rearrangement joins TRBV2 to TRBJ1-1; 9 positions agree with TRBD1. The germline CDR1 and CDR2 sequences are SNHLY and FYNNEI. This CDR3 contains 15 residues. V lost 4 bases to trimming and J lost 4 bases; unmatched junction nucleotides: 7. In nucleotides, the CDR3 is TGTGCCAGCAGTGGTTGGGGACAGGGTAGCACTGAAGCTTTCTTT. This gives the protein CASSGWGQGSTEAFF.